One sample yielded the 10 T cell receptor beta chains listed below, sequenced in a study of shared clonotypes between healthy human individuals. The naive CD8 fraction comprised CD45RO-negative cells positively selected for CCR7 and excluded terminally differentiated effector memory CD45RA+ cells. TCRdb's copy holds only in-frame clones and misses some; the assay was immunoSEQ multiplex PCR. Of 2 million to 2.5 million clones in the sample, about 93% were seen once. Sequencing used naive CD8+ T cells from PBMCs. Source of these receptors: a young man in good health. Some clones in this sample may be carry-over from other donors' samples.

The chain couples TRBV14 to TRBJ2-3; D is unresolved. The CDR3 consists of 12 residues. V was cut by 1 base and J by 6 bases, with 5 bases left in between. Germline V gene data show CDR1 as SGHDN and CDR2 as FVKESK. The CDR3 protein is CASSQVLDTQYF. Written as DNA, the CDR3 is TGTGCCAGCAGCCAAGTACTCGATACGCAGTATTTT.

The chain carries TRBV7-2 and TRBJ1-5; no reliable D call. V shed 1 base and J shed 1 base, with 11 bases lying between them. The germline gives CDR1 SGHTA, CDR2 FQGNSA. This CDR3 has 16 amino acids. CDR3 amino acids: CASSLGRVGSNQPQHF. CDR3 DNA sequence: TGTGCCAGCAGCTTAGGTCGGGTGGGGAGCAATCAGCCCCAGCATTTT.

The chain has TRBV27 and TRBJ2-5; TRBD2 matches 8 bases. The better agreement between TRBJ2-7 and the DNA end casts doubt on the J call. In germline, CDR1 is MNHEY, CDR2 SMNVEV (reference sequence). The CDR3 runs to 15 residues. This CDR3 reads CASSPGLAGSYEQYF. The CDR3 DNA is TGTGCCAGCAGTCCCGGGCTAGCGGGCTCCTACGAGCAGTACTTC.

The rearrangement links TRBV10-2 to TRBJ1-3; perhaps TRBD1 as D (6 bases). Germline CDR1 is WSHSY and CDR2 is SAAADI. The CDR3 is 15 residues long. Trimming took 9 bases from V and 4 from J, leaving 19 bases between them. Here the CDR3 reads CASFRADGGGNTIYF. CDR3 sequence (DNA): TGCGCCAGTTTTAGGGCAGACGGGGGCGGAAACACCATATATTTT.

The CDR3 coding sequence is TGTGCCATCAGACCGACAGGGAGCTCCTACGAGCAGTACTTC. It specifies CAIRPTGSSYEQYF. The chain carries TRBV10-3 and TRBJ2-7; the match to TRBD1 covers 7 bases. The CDR3 sequence is 14 residues long. Germline V gene lookup returns CDR1 ENHRY and CDR2 SYGVKD. V was pared by 6 bases and J by 0 bases, with 5 bases of the junction left unmatched.

This clone was counted a single time. The chain links TRBV28 to TRBJ2-5; a possible D gene is TRBD1 (6 bases). Trimming pared 3 bases from V and 1 base from J, leaving 9 bases between. CDR3 length: 14 residues. Germline values: CDR1 MDHEN, CDR2 SYDVKM. Here the CDR3 reads CASSFAGAQETQYF. CDR3 bases: TGTGCCAGCAGTTTTGCAGGGGCCCAAGAGACCCAGTACTTC.

The chain recombines TRBV9 with TRBJ2-7, with TRBD2 identical over 10 bases. The CDR3 loop spans 17 amino acids. Per germline, CDR1 SGDLS and CDR2 YYNGEE. Trimming removed 6 bases from V and 1 base from J; junction bases left unmatched: 13. DNA for the CDR3: TGTGCCAGCACCCCCGGACTAGCGGTTACTTCTTCCTACGAGCAGTACTTC. Translated, it gives CASTPGLAVTSSYEQYF.

The genes are TRBV28 and TRBJ1-4, with D possibly being TRBD1 (5 bases). This CDR3 is built from 14 residues. V lost 10 bases to trimming and J lost 9 bases, with 21 bases between them. The germline V gene encodes CDR1 MDHEN and CDR2 SYDVKM. In DNA, the CDR3 is TGTGCCATCTACAAGAAGGGCAGGGCTAAAAAACTGTTTTTT. Amino acids: CAIYKKGRAKKLFF. Based on the CDR3 plus reference TRBV28 and TRBJ1-4, the full variable domain is DVKVTQSSRYLVKRTGEKVFLECVQDMDHENMFWYRQDPGLGLRLIYFSYDVKMKEKGDIPEGYSVSREKKERFSLILESASTNQTSMYLCAIYKKGRAKKLFFGSGTQLSVL.

This clone was seen just once. V gene TRBV19 combines with J gene TRBJ2-2; 8 nucleotides align to TRBD1. CDR1 is LNHDA, CDR2 SQIVND, per germline (reference sequence). The CDR3 runs to 15 residues. J was trimmed by 3 bases and V by 4 bases; bases with no gene match: 4. In nucleotides, the CDR3 is TGTGCCAGTAGTACGACAGGGGTACACACCGGGGAGCTGTTTTTT. Residues: CASSTTGVHTGELFF.

CDR3 residues: CASSDSLSSYEQYF. The CDR3 DNA is TGTGCCAGCAGTGATAGCCTGTCCTCCTACGAGCAGTACTTC. The chain combines TRBV2 with TRBJ2-7, with no clear D. V was shortened by 3 bases and J by 0 bases, with 9 bases between the two germline ends. The CDR3 runs 14 residues. Germline CDR1 and CDR2: SNHLY and FYNNEI.